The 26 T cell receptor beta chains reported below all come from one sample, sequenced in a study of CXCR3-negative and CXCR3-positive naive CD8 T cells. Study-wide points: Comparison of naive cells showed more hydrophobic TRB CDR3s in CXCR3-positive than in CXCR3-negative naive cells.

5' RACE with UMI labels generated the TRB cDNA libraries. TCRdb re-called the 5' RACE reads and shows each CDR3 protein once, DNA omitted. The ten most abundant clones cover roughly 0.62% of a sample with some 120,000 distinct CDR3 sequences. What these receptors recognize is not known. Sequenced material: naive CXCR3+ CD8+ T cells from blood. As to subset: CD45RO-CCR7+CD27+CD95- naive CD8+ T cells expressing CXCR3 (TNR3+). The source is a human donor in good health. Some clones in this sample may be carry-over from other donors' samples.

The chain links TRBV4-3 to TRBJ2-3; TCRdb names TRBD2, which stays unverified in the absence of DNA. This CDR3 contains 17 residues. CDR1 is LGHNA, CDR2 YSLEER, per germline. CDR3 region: CASSQDRSGGAADTQYF.

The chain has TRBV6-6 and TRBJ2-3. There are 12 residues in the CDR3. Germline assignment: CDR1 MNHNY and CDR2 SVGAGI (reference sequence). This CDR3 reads CASSYGLDTQYF.

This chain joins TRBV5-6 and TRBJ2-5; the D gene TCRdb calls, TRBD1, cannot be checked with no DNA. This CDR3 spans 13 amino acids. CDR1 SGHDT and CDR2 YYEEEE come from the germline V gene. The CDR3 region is CASSPRTEETQYF. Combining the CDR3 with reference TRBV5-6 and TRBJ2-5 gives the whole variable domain DAGVTQSPTHLIKTRGQQVTLRCSPKSGHDTVSWYQQALGQGPQFIFQYYEEEERQRGNFPDRFSGHQFPNYSSELNVNALLLGDSALYLCASSPRTEETQYFGPGTRLLVL.

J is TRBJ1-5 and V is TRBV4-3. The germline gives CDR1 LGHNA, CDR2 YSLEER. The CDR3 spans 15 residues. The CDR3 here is CASSQEGAGGQPQHF.

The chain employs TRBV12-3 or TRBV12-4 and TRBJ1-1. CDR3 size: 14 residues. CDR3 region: CASSPLGLNTEAFF.

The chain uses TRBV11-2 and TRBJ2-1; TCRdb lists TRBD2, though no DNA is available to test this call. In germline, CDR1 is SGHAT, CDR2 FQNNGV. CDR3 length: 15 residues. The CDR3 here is CASSTLAGGWDEQFF.

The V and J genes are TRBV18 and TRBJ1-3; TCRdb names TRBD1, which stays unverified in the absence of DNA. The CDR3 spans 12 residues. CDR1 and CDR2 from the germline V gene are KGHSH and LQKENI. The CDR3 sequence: CASLGQGNTIYF.

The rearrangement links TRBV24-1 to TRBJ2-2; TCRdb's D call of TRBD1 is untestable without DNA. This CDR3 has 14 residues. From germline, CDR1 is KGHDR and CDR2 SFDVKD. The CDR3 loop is CATSDRGNTGELFF.

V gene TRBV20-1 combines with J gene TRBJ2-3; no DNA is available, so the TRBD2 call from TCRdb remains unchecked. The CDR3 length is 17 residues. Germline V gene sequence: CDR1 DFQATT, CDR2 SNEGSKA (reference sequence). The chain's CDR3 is CSARDRGQRGYTDTQYF.

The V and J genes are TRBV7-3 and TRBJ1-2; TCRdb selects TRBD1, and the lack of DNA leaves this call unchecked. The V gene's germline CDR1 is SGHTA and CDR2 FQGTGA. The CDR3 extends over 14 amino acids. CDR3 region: CASNPGQGDYGYTF.

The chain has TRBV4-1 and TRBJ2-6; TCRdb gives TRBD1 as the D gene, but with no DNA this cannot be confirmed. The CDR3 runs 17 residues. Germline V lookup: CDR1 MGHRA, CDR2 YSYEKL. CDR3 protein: CASSPTSTGTGANVLTF.

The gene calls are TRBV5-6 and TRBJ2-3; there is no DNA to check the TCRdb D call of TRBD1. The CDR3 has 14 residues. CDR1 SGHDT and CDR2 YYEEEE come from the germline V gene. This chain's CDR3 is CASSLGAYPDTQYF. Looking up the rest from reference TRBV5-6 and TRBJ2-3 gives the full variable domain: DAGVTQSPTHLIKTRGQQVTLRCSPKSGHDTVSWYQQALGQGPQFIFQYYEEEERQRGNFPDRFSGHQFPNYSSELNVNALLLGDSALYLCASSLGAYPDTQYFGPGTRLTVL.

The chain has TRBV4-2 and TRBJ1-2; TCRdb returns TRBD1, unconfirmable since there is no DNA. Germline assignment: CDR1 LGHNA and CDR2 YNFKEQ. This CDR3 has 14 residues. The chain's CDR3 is CASSQDPRDDGYTF.

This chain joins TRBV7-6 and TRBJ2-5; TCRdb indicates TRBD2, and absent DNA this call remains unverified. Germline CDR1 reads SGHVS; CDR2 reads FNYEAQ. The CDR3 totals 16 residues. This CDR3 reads CASSSGTSGGVETQYF.

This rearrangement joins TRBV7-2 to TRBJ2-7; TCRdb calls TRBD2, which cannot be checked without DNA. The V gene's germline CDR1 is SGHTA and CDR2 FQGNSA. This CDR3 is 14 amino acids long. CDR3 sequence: CASSLAGTLYEQYF.

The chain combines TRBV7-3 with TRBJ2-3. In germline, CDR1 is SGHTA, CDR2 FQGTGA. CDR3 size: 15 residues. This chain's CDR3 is CASSLSASSTDTQYF.

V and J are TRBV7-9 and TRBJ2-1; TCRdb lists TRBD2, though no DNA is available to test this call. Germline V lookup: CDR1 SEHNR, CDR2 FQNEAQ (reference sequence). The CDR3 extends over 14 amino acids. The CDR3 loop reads CASSRTSGRDEQFF.

The CDR3 sequence is CASSERTGMDEQFF. This chain links TRBV2 with TRBJ2-1; as DNA is missing, the TRBD1 call by TCRdb cannot be tested. This CDR3 is built from 14 residues. Germline V gene data show CDR1 as SNHLY and CDR2 as FYNNEI.

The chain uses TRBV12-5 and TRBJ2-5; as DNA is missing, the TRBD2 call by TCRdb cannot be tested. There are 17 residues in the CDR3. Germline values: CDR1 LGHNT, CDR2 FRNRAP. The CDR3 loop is CASGGLAGPGEVRSQYF.

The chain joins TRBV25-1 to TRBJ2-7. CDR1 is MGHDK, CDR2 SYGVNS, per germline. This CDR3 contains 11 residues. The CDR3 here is CASPRPYEQYF.

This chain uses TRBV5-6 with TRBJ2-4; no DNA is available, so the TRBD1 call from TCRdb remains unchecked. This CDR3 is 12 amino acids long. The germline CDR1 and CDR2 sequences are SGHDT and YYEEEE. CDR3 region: CASSTYRAIQYF. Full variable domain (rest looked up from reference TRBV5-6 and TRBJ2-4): DAGVTQSPTHLIKTRGQQVTLRCSPKSGHDTVSWYQQALGQGPQFIFQYYEEEERQRGNFPDRFSGHQFPNYSSELNVNALLLGDSALYLCASSTYRAIQYFGAGTRLSVL.

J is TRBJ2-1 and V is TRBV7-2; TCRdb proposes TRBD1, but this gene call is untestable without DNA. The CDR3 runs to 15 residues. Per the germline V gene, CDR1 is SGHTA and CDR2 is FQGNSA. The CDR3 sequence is CASSLNRVSYNEQFF.

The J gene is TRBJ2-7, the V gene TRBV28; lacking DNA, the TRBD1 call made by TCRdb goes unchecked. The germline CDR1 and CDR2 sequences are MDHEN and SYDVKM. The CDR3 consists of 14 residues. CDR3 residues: CASSRGTNSYEQYF.

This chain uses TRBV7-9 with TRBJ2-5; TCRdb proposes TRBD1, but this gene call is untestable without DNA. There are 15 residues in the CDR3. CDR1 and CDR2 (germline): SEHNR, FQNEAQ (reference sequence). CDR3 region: CASSAWDILAETQYF.

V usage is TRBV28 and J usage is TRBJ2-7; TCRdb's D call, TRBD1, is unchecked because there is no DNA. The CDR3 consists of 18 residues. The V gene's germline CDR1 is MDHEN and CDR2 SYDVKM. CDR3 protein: CASSSPWDRGVNPYEQYF.

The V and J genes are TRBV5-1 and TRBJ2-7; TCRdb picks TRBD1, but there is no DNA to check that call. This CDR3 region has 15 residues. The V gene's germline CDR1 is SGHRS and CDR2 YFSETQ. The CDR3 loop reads CASSPREAFSYEQYF.